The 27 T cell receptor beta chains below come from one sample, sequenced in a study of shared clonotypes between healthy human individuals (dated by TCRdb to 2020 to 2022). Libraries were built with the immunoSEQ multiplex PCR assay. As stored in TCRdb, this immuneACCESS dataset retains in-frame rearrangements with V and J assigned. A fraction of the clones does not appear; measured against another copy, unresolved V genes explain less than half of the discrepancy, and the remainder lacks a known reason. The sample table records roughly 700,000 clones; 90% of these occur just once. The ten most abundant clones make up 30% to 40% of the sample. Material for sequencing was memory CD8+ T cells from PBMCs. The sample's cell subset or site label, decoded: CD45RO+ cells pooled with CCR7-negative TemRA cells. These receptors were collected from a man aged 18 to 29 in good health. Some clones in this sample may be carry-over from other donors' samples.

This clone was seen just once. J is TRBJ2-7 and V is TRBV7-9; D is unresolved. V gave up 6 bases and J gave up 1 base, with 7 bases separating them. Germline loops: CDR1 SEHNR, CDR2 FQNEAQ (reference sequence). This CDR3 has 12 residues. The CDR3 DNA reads TGTGCCAGCAGGATAGGGTCCTACGAGCAGTACTTC. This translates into CASRIGSYEQYF.

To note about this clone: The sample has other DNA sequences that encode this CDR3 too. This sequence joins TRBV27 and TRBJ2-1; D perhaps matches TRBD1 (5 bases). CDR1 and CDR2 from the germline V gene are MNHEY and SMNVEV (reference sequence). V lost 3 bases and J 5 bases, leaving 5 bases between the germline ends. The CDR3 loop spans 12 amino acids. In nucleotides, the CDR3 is TGTGCCAGCAGTTTGGGGCACAATGAGCAGTTCTTC. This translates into CASSLGHNEQFF.

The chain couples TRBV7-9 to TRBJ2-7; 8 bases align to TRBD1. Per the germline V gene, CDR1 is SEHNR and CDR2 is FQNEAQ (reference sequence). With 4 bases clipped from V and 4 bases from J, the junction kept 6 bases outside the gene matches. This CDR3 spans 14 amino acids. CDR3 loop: CASSSPRDRYEQYF. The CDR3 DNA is TGTGCCAGCAGCTCACCTCGGGACAGGTACGAGCAGTACTTC.

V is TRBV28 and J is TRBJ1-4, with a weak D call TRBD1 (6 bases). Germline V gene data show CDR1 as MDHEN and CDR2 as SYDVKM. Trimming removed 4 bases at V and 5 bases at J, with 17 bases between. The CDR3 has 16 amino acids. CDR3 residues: CASSSHFGTQNEKLFF. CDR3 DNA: TGTGCCAGCAGTTCGCACTTCGGGACACAGAATGAAAAACTGTTTTTT. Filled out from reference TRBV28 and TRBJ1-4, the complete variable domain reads DVKVTQSSRYLVKRTGEKVFLECVQDMDHENMFWYRQDPGLGLRLIYFSYDVKMKEKGDIPEGYSVSREKKERFSLILESASTNQTSMYLCASSSHFGTQNEKLFFGSGTQLSVL.

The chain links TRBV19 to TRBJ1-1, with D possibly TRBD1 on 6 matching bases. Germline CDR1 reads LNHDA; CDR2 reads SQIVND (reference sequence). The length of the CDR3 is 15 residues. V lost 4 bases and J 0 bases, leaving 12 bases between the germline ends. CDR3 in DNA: TGTGCCAGTAGTACCAAAAACAGGGTGAACACTGAAGCTTTCTTT. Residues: CASSTKNRVNTEAFF. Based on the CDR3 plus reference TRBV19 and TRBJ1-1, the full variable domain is DGGITQSPKYLFRKEGQNVTLSCEQNLNHDAMYWYRQDPGQGLRLIYYSQIVNDFQKGDIAEGYSVSREKKESFPLTVTSAQKNPTAFYLCASSTKNRVNTEAFFGQGTRLTVV.

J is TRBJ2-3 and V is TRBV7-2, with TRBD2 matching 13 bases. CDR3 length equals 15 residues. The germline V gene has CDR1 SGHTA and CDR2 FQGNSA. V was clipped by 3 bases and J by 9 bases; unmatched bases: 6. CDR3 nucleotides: TGTGCCAGCAGCTTGACGTCGACTAGCGGGGGGACGCAGTATTTT. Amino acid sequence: CASSLTSTSGGTQYF.

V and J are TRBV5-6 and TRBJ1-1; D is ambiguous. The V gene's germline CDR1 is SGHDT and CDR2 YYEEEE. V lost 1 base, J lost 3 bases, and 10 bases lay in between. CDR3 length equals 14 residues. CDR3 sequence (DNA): TGTGCCAGCAGCTTGTCGCCTGGGGACACTGAAGCTTTCTTT. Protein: CASSLSPGDTEAFF.

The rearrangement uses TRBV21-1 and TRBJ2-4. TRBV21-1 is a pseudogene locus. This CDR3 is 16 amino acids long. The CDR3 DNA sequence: TGTGCCAGCAGCAAAGGGGGACGGGTAGCCAAAAACATTCAGTACTTC. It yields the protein CASSKGGRVAKNIQYF.

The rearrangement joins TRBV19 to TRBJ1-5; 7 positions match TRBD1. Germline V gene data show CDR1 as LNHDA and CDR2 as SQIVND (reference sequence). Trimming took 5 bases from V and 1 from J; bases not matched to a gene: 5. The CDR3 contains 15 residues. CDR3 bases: TGTGCCAGTAGTGCATACAGGGGAAGCAATCAGCCCCAGCATTTT. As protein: CASSAYRGSNQPQHF.

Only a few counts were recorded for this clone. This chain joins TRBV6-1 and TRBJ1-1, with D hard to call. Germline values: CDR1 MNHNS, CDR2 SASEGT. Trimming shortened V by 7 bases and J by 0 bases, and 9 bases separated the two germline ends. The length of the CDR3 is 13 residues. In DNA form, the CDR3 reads TGTGCCAGCATCCGGCCGATGAACACTGAAGCTTTCTTT. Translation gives CASIRPMNTEAFF.

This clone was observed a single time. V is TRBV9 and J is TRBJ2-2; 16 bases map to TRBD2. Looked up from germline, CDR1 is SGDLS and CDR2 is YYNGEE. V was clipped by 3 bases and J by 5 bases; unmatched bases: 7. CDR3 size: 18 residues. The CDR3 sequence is CASSATGLAGGWTGELFF. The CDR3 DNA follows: TGTGCCAGCAGCGCAACGGGACTAGCGGGAGGGTGGACCGGGGAGCTGTTTTTT. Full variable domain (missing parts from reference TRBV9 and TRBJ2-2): DSGVTQTPKHLITATGQRVTLRCSPRSGDLSVYWYQQSLDQGLQFLIQYYNGEERAKGNILERFSAQQFPDLHSELNLSSLELGDSALYFCASSATGLAGGWTGELFFGEGSRLTVL.

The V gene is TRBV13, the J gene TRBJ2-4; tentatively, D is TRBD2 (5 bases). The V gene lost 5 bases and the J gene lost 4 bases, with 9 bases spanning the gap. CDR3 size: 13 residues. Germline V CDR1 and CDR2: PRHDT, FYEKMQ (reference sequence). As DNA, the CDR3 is TGTGCCAGCAGCCCGCAGCGGAAAAACATTCAGTACTTC. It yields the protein CASSPQRKNIQYF.

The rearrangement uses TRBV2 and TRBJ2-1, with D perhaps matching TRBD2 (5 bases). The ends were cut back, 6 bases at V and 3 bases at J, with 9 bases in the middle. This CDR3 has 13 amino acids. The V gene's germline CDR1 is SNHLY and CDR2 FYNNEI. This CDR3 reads CASRTILYNEQFF. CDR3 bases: TGTGCCAGCAGGACTATCCTCTACAATGAGCAGTTCTTC. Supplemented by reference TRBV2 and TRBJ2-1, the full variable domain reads EPEVTQTPSHQVTQMGQEVILRCVPISNHLYFYWYRQILGQKVEFLVSFYNNEISEKSEIFDDQFSVERPDGSNFTLKIRSTKLEDSAMYFCASRTILYNEQFFGPGTRLTVL.

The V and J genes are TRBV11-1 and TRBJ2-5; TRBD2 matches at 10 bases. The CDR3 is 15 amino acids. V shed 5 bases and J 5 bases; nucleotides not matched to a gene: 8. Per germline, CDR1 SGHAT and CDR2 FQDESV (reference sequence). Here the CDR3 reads CASSELAGGGETQYF. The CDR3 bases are TGTGCCAGCAGCGAGTTAGCGGGGGGAGGGGAGACCCAGTACTTC.

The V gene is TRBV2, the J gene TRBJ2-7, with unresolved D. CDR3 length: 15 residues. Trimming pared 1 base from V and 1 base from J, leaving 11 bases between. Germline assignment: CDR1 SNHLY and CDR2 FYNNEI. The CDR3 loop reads CASSEGIGSSYEQYF. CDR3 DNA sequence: TGTGCCAGCAGTGAAGGGATCGGTAGTTCCTACGAGCAGTACTTC.

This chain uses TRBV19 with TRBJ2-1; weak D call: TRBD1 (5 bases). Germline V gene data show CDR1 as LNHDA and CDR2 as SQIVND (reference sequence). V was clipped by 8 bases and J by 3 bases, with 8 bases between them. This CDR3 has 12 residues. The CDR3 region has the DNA TGTGCCAGTGGAAGGGGCTACAATGAGCAGTTCTTC. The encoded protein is CASGRGYNEQFF. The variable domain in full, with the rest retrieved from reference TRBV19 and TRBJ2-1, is DGGITQSPKYLFRKEGQNVTLSCEQNLNHDAMYWYRQDPGQGLRLIYYSQIVNDFQKGDIAEGYSVSREKKESFPLTVTSAQKNPTAFYLCASGRGYNEQFFGPGTRLTVL.

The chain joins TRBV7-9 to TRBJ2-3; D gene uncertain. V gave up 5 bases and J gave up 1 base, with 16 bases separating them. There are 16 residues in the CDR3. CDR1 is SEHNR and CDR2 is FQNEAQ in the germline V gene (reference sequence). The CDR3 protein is CASSPGPSRGTDTQYF. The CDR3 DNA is TGTGCCAGCAGCCCAGGACCTTCCCGGGGCACAGATACGCAGTATTTT.

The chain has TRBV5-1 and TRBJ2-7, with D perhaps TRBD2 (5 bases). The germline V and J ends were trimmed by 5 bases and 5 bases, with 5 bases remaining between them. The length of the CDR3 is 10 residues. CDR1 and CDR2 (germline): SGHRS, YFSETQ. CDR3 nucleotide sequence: TGCGCCAGCAGGGGAGACGAGCAGTACTTC. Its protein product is CASRGDEQYF. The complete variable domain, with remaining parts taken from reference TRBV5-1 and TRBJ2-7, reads KAGVTQTPRYLIKTRGQQVTLSCSPISGHRSVSWYQQTPGQGLQFLFEYFSETQRNKGNFPGRFSGRQFSNSRSEMNVSTLELGDSALYLCASRGDEQYFGPGTRLTVT.

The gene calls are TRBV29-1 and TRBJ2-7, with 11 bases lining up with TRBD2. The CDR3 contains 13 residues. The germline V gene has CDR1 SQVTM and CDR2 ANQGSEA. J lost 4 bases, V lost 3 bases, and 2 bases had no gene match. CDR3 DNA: TGCAGCGTTGACACTAGCGGGGGTTACGAGCAGTACTTC. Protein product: CSVDTSGGYEQYF.

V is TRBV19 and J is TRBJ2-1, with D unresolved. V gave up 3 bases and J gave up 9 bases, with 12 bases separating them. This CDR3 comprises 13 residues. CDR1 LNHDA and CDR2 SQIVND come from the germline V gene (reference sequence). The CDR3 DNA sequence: TGTGCCAGTAGTATCACCCACCGCCGTGAGCAGTTCTTC. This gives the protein CASSITHRREQFF.

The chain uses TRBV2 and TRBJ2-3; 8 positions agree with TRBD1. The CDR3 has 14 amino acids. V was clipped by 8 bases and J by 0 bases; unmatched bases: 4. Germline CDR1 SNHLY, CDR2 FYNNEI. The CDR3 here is CASGWDRSTDTQYF. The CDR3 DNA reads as TGTGCCAGCGGGTGGGACAGGAGCACAGATACGCAGTATTTT.

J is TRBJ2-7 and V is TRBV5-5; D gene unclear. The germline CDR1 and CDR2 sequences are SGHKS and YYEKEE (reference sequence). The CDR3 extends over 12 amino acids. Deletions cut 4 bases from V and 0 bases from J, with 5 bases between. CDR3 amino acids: CASSPDSYEQYF. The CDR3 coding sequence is TGTGCCAGCAGCCCCGACTCCTACGAGCAGTACTTC.

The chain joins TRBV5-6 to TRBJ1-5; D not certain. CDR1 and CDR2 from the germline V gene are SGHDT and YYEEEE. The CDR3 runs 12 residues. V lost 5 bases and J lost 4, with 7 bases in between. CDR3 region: CASRKGNQPQHF. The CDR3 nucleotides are TGTGCCAGCAGGAAGGGAAATCAGCCCCAGCATTTT.

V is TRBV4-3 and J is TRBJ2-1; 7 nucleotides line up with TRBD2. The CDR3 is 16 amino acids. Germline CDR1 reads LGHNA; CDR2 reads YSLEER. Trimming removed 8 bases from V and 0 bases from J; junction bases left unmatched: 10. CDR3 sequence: CASSPEAGASYNEQFF. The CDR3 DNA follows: TGCGCCAGCTCCCCGGAGGCGGGAGCCTCCTACAATGAGCAGTTCTTC.

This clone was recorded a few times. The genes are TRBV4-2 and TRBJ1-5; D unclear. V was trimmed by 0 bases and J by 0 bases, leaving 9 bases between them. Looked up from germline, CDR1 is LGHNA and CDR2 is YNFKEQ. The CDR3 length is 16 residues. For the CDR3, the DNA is TGTGCCAGCAGCCAAGATCTCCGGGGTAGCAATCAGCCCCAGCATTTT. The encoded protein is CASSQDLRGSNQPQHF.

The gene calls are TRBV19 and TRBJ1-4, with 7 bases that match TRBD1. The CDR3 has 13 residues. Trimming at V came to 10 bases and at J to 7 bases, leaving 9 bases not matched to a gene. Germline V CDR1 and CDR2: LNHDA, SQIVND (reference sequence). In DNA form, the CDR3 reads TGTGCCACGGGTTACCGGACAGGTGAAAAACTGTTTTTT. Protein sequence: CATGYRTGEKLFF. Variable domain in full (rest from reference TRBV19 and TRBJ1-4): DGGITQSPKYLFRKEGQNVTLSCEQNLNHDAMYWYRQDPGQGLRLIYYSQIVNDFQKGDIAEGYSVSREKKESFPLTVTSAQKNPTAFYLCATGYRTGEKLFFGSGTQLSVL.

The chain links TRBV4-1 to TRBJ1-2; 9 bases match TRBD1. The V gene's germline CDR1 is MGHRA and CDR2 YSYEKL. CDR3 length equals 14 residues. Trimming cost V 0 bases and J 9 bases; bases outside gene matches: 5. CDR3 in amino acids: CASSQDTGGLRYTF. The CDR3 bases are TGCGCCAGCAGCCAAGATACAGGGGGCCTGCGCTACACCTTC.